The rows below give T cell receptor beta chains drawn from one sample of a study of CD8 T cells in ankylosing spondylitis. TCRdb recomputed calls from the 5' RACE reads with MiXCR, one row per CDR3 protein. The data show about 240,000 distinct CDR3 sequences, about 10% seen once. Input material: blood, either unsorted or a sorted T cell fraction (not recorded which). These receptor sequences come from a male donor with ankylosing spondylitis or in good health (not recorded which). CDR3s include the opening cysteine and the closing phenylalanine or tryptophan. D genes are given only for firm matches. Clone size appears in some rows only: once, few, many, or a class for an expanded clone.

v_gene: TRBV12-5; j_gene: TRBJ1-1; len: 16; d_gene: .; abundance: .; CDR3nt: TGTGCTAGTGGGTCCGTTTTGGGACGGGAGAACACTGAAGCTTTCTTT; CDR3aa: CASGSVLGRENTEAFF
v_gene: TRBV19; j_gene: TRBJ1-2; len: 12; d_gene: .; abundance: .; CDR3nt: TGTGCCAGTTCCGGAGGGGCGCTGGGCTACACCTTC; CDR3aa: CASSGGALGYTF
v_gene: TRBV18; j_gene: TRBJ1-1; len: 15; d_gene: .; abundance: .; CDR3nt: TGTGCCAGCTCACCACCTGCAGGGAGTCGGACTGAAGCTTTCTTT; CDR3aa: CASSPPAGSRTEAFF
v_gene: TRBV19; j_gene: TRBJ2-7; len: 14; d_gene: TRBD1; abundance: few; CDR3nt: TGTGCCAGTAGTATGGCAGGGGGAGCCTACGAGCAGTACTTC; CDR3aa: CASSMAGGAYEQYF
v_gene: TRBV7-2; j_gene: TRBJ1-2; len: 13; d_gene: .; abundance: few; CDR3nt: TGTGCCAGCAGCTTAGCAGGGACTTACGGCTACACCTTC; CDR3aa: CASSLAGTYGYTF
v_gene: TRBV10-3; j_gene: TRBJ2-3; len: 11; d_gene: .; abundance: .; CDR3nt: TGTGCCATCAGTGACCGAGATACGCAGTATTTT; CDR3aa: CAISDRDTQYF
v_gene: TRBV4-1; j_gene: TRBJ2-2; len: 17; d_gene: TRBD2; abundance: .; CDR3nt: TGCGCCAGCAGCCAAAGACTAGCGGGGGGTCGGACCGGGGAGCTGTTTTTT; CDR3aa: CASSQRLAGGRTGELFF
v_gene: TRBV20-1; j_gene: TRBJ1-2; len: 11; d_gene: .; abundance: many; CDR3nt: TGCAGTGCAATGGACAGCTATGGCTACACCTTC; CDR3aa: CSAMDSYGYTF
v_gene: TRBV5-1; j_gene: TRBJ2-1; len: 20; d_gene: TRBD1; abundance: many; CDR3nt: TGCGCCAGCAGCTTGGCACCGGGCCCGTTTCGGGGACAGGACTACAATGAGCAGTTCTTC; CDR3aa: CASSLAPGPFRGQDYNEQFF
v_gene: TRBV5-1; j_gene: TRBJ2-2; len: 13; d_gene: TRBD1; abundance: many; CDR3nt: TGCGCCAGCAACAGGGGGGAGTCCGGGGAGCTGTTTTTT; CDR3aa: CASNRGESGELFF
v_gene: TRBV20-1; j_gene: TRBJ1-2; len: 15; d_gene: .; abundance: few; CDR3nt: TGCAGTGCGAATGTAGTCGGGGCGGGGGGTTATGGCTACACCTTC; CDR3aa: CSANVVGAGGYGYTF
v_gene: TRBV19; j_gene: TRBJ1-5; len: 17; d_gene: TRBD1; abundance: .; CDR3nt: TGTGCCAGTAGCAGAACAGGGGGCGCGAATAGCAATCAGCCCCAGCATTTT; CDR3aa: CASSRTGGANSNQPQHF
v_gene: TRBV6-2/TRBV6-3; j_gene: TRBJ2-1; len: 14; d_gene: TRBD2; abundance: .; CDR3nt: TGTGCCAGCAGAAAGCTAGCGGGAGTTTACGAGCAGTTCTTC; CDR3aa: CASRKLAGVYEQFF
v_gene: TRBV24-1; j_gene: TRBJ2-2; len: 18; d_gene: TRBD2; abundance: many; CDR3nt: TGTGCCACCAGTGATCCGACTAGCGGGAGAGGGAACACCGGGGAGCTGTTTTTT; CDR3aa: CATSDPTSGRGNTGELFF
v_gene: TRBV29-1; j_gene: TRBJ1-3; len: 15; d_gene: .; abundance: .; CDR3nt: TGCAGCGTTGAACTAAATTGGGACTCTAGAAACACCATATATTTT; CDR3aa: CSVELNWDSRNTIYF
v_gene: TRBV10-3; j_gene: TRBJ1-6; len: 17; d_gene: TRBD1; abundance: few; CDR3nt: TGTGCCATCAGTGAGGACAGGGCGAGCTCCTATAATTCACCCCTCCACTTT; CDR3aa: CAISEDRASSYNSPLHF
v_gene: TRBV2; j_gene: TRBJ2-3; len: 13; d_gene: .; abundance: .; CDR3nt: TGTGCCAGCAGTGCTCTAAGCACAGATACGCAGTATTTT; CDR3aa: CASSALSTDTQYF
v_gene: TRBV20-1; j_gene: TRBJ2-7; len: 13; d_gene: .; abundance: many; CDR3nt: TGCAGTGCTAGGTGGGGGCTAGCCTACGAGCAGTACTTC; CDR3aa: CSARWGLAYEQYF
v_gene: TRBV27; j_gene: TRBJ2-7; len: 13; d_gene: TRBD2; abundance: .; CDR3nt: TGTGCCAGCAGAAACGGGGGGGGCTACGAGCAGTACTTC; CDR3aa: CASRNGGGYEQYF
v_gene: TRBV7-9; j_gene: TRBJ2-1; len: 17; d_gene: .; abundance: many; CDR3nt: TGTGCCAGCAGCTTAGCGGAATTAACTAGCAAAGACAATGAGCAGTTCTTC; CDR3aa: CASSLAELTSKDNEQFF
v_gene: TRBV3-1; j_gene: TRBJ2-5; len: 15; d_gene: .; abundance: .; CDR3nt: TGTGCCAGCAGCCCCTTCAGGGACACCCTAGAGACCCAGTACTTC; CDR3aa: CASSPFRDTLETQYF
v_gene: TRBV20-1; j_gene: TRBJ1-4; len: 13; d_gene: TRBD1; abundance: many; CDR3nt: TGCAGTGCCAGACAGGGTTTATGGGAAAAACTGTTTTTT; CDR3aa: CSARQGLWEKLFF
v_gene: TRBV20-1; j_gene: TRBJ2-3; len: 12; d_gene: .; abundance: many; CDR3nt: TGCAGTGCTAGAGATGGAGTAGATACGCAGTATTTT; CDR3aa: CSARDGVDTQYF
v_gene: TRBV14; j_gene: TRBJ2-1; len: 12; d_gene: .; abundance: few; CDR3nt: TGTGCCAGCAGCCAACTATTTGGTGAGCAGTTCTTC; CDR3aa: CASSQLFGEQFF
v_gene: TRBV5-1; j_gene: TRBJ1-6; len: 15; d_gene: .; abundance: many; CDR3nt: TGCGCCAGCAGCTTGGATGGTCCCTATAATTCACCCCTCCACTTT; CDR3aa: CASSLDGPYNSPLHF
v_gene: TRBV5-1; j_gene: TRBJ1-1; len: 14; d_gene: TRBD1; abundance: many; CDR3nt: TGCGCCAGCAGCCCTCTGACAGGGGGGACTGAAGCTTTCTTT; CDR3aa: CASSPLTGGTEAFF
v_gene: TRBV7-2; j_gene: TRBJ2-3; len: 13; d_gene: .; abundance: many; CDR3nt: TGTGCCAGCAGCTCGACAAAGGGGGGTACGCAGTATTTT; CDR3aa: CASSSTKGGTQYF
v_gene: TRBV4-2; j_gene: TRBJ2-1; len: 16; d_gene: TRBD2; abundance: .; CDR3nt: TGTGCCAGCAGCCAAGCTAGCGGGGGGTATTACAATGAGCAGTTCTTC; CDR3aa: CASSQASGGYYNEQFF
v_gene: TRBV2; j_gene: TRBJ2-3; len: 11; d_gene: .; abundance: .; CDR3nt: TGTGCCAGCAGGGTTACAGATACGCAGTATTTT; CDR3aa: CASRVTDTQYF
v_gene: TRBV27; j_gene: TRBJ2-2; len: 11; d_gene: .; abundance: few; CDR3nt: TGTGCCAGCACGGGCGCCGGGGAGCTGTTTTTT; CDR3aa: CASTGAGELFF
v_gene: TRBV12-3/TRBV12-4; j_gene: TRBJ1-2; len: 14; d_gene: TRBD1; abundance: few; CDR3nt: TGTGCCAGCAGTTTAATCTGGACAGGGGACGGCTACACCTTC; CDR3aa: CASSLIWTGDGYTF
v_gene: TRBV29-1; j_gene: TRBJ2-5; len: 14; d_gene: .; abundance: many; CDR3nt: TGCAGCGTTGAACGACAGGCCGTGGCAGAGACCCAGTACTTC; CDR3aa: CSVERQAVAETQYF
v_gene: TRBV5-1; j_gene: TRBJ2-1; len: 16; d_gene: .; abundance: many; CDR3nt: TGCGCCAGCGGCACCTGGGACACCAGCTCCTACAATGAGCAGTTCTTC; CDR3aa: CASGTWDTSSYNEQFF
v_gene: TRBV20-1; j_gene: TRBJ2-7; len: 13; d_gene: TRBD2; abundance: many; CDR3nt: TGCAGCCTAGGACTAGCGGGGCTTTACGAGCAGTACTTC; CDR3aa: CSLGLAGLYEQYF
v_gene: TRBV20-1; j_gene: TRBJ2-1; len: 15; d_gene: TRBD2; abundance: many; CDR3nt: TGCAGTGCTAAGACTAGCGGGAGCTCCTACAATGAGCAGTTCTTC; CDR3aa: CSAKTSGSSYNEQFF
v_gene: TRBV5-8; j_gene: TRBJ1-3; len: 14; d_gene: .; abundance: .; CDR3nt: TGTGCCAGCACCCGACAGCCAGCTGGAAACACCATATATTTT; CDR3aa: CASTRQPAGNTIYF
v_gene: TRBV29-1; j_gene: TRBJ2-1; len: 13; d_gene: TRBD2; abundance: .; CDR3nt: TGCAGCGTCTTAGCGGGGGGGCACGGTGAGCAGTTCTTC; CDR3aa: CSVLAGGHGEQFF
v_gene: TRBV29-1; j_gene: TRBJ1-1; len: 16; d_gene: TRBD1; abundance: many; CDR3nt: TGCAGCGTTGGCCGAGGACAGGGGGCTCGGAACACTGAAGCTTTCTTT; CDR3aa: CSVGRGQGARNTEAFF
v_gene: TRBV3-1; j_gene: TRBJ2-2; len: 13; d_gene: .; abundance: many; CDR3nt: TGTGCCAGCAGCCAAAAGCCAACCGGGGAGCTGTTTTTT; CDR3aa: CASSQKPTGELFF
v_gene: TRBV6-6; j_gene: TRBJ1-6; len: 13; d_gene: .; abundance: few; CDR3nt: TGTGCCAGCAGTCACGGGGTCGGCTCACCCCTCCACTTT; CDR3aa: CASSHGVGSPLHF
v_gene: TRBV6-5; j_gene: TRBJ1-4; len: 11; d_gene: .; abundance: few; CDR3nt: TGTGCCAGCAGTTATAAGGAAAAACTGTTTTTT; CDR3aa: CASSYKEKLFF
v_gene: TRBV10-3; j_gene: TRBJ2-1; len: 13; d_gene: TRBD2; abundance: many; CDR3nt: TGTGCCACCTGGACTAGCGGGGACAATGAGCAGTTCTTC; CDR3aa: CATWTSGDNEQFF
v_gene: TRBV15; j_gene: TRBJ2-2; len: 15; d_gene: .; abundance: many; CDR3nt: TGTGCCACCAGCAGTGGACTGGTAGACACCGGGGAGCTGTTTTTT; CDR3aa: CATSSGLVDTGELFF
v_gene: TRBV9; j_gene: TRBJ2-1; len: 15; d_gene: .; abundance: few; CDR3nt: TGTGCCAGCAGCGTAGCAGGGGCGGGGTACAATGAGCAGTTCTTC; CDR3aa: CASSVAGAGYNEQFF
v_gene: TRBV12-3/TRBV12-4; j_gene: TRBJ2-7; len: 14; d_gene: .; abundance: many; CDR3nt: TGTGCCAGCAGCCCAGGGACGGCTTACTACGAGCAGTACTTC; CDR3aa: CASSPGTAYYEQYF
v_gene: TRBV11-2; j_gene: TRBJ2-1; len: 14; d_gene: .; abundance: .; CDR3nt: TGTGCCAGCAGCTTAGCGGGGTCTTACAATGAGCAGCTCTTC; CDR3aa: CASSLAGSYNEQLF
v_gene: TRBV6-1; j_gene: TRBJ1-1; len: 14; d_gene: TRBD1; abundance: few; CDR3nt: TGTGCCAGCAGTGAATTACAGGGGAACATTGAAGCTTTCTTT; CDR3aa: CASSELQGNIEAFF
v_gene: TRBV7-2; j_gene: TRBJ2-3; len: 16; d_gene: TRBD2; abundance: few; CDR3nt: TGTGCCAGCAGCCAAGGAGCAGCGGGGACCTCAGATACGCAGTATTTT; CDR3aa: CASSQGAAGTSDTQYF